This T cell receptor beta chain was obtained from a study of blood T cell repertoires in COVID-19. The wider study: The United States, Italy and Spain provided the acute and convalescent COVID-19 samples. The analysed material was cDNA or gDNA that came from T cells, B-cell-depleted T cells, or PBMCs.

Per the original methods: From reference gene primer amplification, estimates of nucleated cell counts were derived. The data were produced by immunoSEQ multiplex PCR, yet TCRdb's version contains in-frame clones alone and is incomplete. The D gene and trimming were derived from the DNA, and the V and J assignments and clone size from that table. In the table there are 130,000 or so clones, about four fifths of which are singletons. The sample taken for sequencing was peripheral blood. This clonotype was sampled from a woman aged 55 to 70 with acute or convalescent COVID-19.

CDR3 loop: CASSVEGDTQYF. CDR3 DNA: TGTGCCAGCAGCGTGGAGGGAGATACGCAGTATTTT. V and J are TRBV11-3 and TRBJ2-3; D might be TRBD2 (6 bases). The CDR3 consists of 12 residues. Trimming stripped 5 bases from V and 5 bases from J, with 8 bases between. CDR1 is SGHNT, CDR2 YENEEA, per germline.